One T cell receptor beta chain is described in this entry. Its antigen is still unknown. Germline CDR1 and CDR2: MNHGY and SAAAGT. The trim removed 2 bases at V and 2 bases at J, leaving 7 bases unmatched. The CDR3 is 16 amino acids. This entry belongs to a study of memory CD4+ T cells and cytomegalovirus serostatus. Background on the study: Donors were healthy Belgian adults, fewer than ten CMV seropositive and roughly 25 seronegative.

Points from the study as a whole: About two fifths of the roughly 150 known CMV-associated TCRbeta sequences appeared in CD4+ memory. Repertoires predicted CMV serostatus with median bootstrapped AUC of around 0.96.

Single viable CD3+CD4+CD8-CD45RO+ cells were sorted as the memory CD4+ T cells. Donors' CMV status reflects serum IgG against pp150, pp28, p38, p52. The assay was immunoSEQ multiplex PCR, and TCRdb's table has in-frame clones only and misses some. The table shows tens of thousands of clones, with about 79% occurring only once. This clonotype was sampled from an adult in good health and CMV-seronegative. This chain uses TRBV6-8 with TRBJ2-3, with 7 bases lining up with TRBD2. The specimen sequenced was memory CD4+ T cells from blood. CDR3 DNA: TGTGCCAGCAGTTACCCCGGGACTAACGACACAGATACGCAGTATTTT. Its protein product is CASSYPGTNDTDTQYF.